This T cell receptor beta chain was profiled in a study of regulatory T cells in long-lasting Graves disease. Time point indicated: newly diagnosed GD, antithyroid drugs for less than 3 months. Scientists built the TCR library using RNA that was extracted from PBMCs. Arm-PCR of CDR3 regions and iRepertoire HTBI primers were used to build TCR beta libraries. TCRdb redid the calling of the multiplex PCR reads with MiXCR, one entry per CDR3 protein. Of about 400,000 distinct CDR3 sequences listed, over 12% are singletons. Germline trimming cut 6 bases from V and 1 base from J; bases unmatched to any gene: 3. The CDR3 is made up of 14 amino acids. The germline CDR1 and CDR2 sequences are MDHEN and SYDVKM. A further study also used this sample, focusing on T cells in Graves' hyperthyroidism and ophthalmopathy. That source notes: These patients, aged 18 to 65, had recently diagnosed hyperthyroidism lasting under 2 months. When the TCR CDR3 underwent first-round RT-PCR, the HTBI primer set was used. Most thyroid clonotypes that were expanded above 0.001 also turned up in blood.

Source: peripheral blood mononuclear cells (PBMCs), taken at new diagnosis, from a patient treated with antithyroid drugs. The chain couples TRBV28 to TRBJ2-3; 8 nucleotides line up with TRBD2. This sequence originates from a woman aged 40 to 49 with Graves disease. This CDR3 reads CASRPLAGTDTQYF. The CDR3 nucleotides are TGTGCCAGCAGACCACTAGCGGGCACAGATACGCAGTATTTT. Variable domain in full (rest from reference TRBV28 and TRBJ2-3): DVKVTQSSRYLVKRTGEKVFLECVQDMDHENMFWYRQDPGLGLRLIYFSYDVKMKEKGDIPEGYSVSREKKERFSLILESASTNQTSMYLCASRPLAGTDTQYFGPGTRLTVL.